Below are 18 T cell receptor beta chains sequenced from a single sample in a study of blood T cell repertoires in COVID-19. The assay was immunoSEQ multiplex PCR, and TCRdb's table has in-frame clones only and misses some. The repertoire holds 440,000 or so clones, around nine tenths seen once, with about 1.4% in the top ten. Specimen: peripheral blood. Receptors were obtained from a middle-aged woman with COVID-19, enrolled during active disease.

The V call is TRBV27, the J call TRBJ2-3; 10 bases fit TRBD2. The CDR3 consists of 16 residues. The V gene's germline CDR1 is MNHEY and CDR2 SMNVEV (reference sequence). The V segment lost 1 base and the J segment 2 bases; nucleotides outside the gene matches: 3. The CDR3 sequence is CASSLYSGGITDTQYF. CDR3 DNA sequence: TGTGCCAGCAGTTTATATAGCGGGGGGATCACAGATACGCAGTATTTT.

This chain uses TRBV13 with TRBJ2-7; TRBD1 aligns across 9 bases. CDR3 length: 15 residues. Germline lookup yields CDR1 PRHDT and CDR2 FYEKMQ (reference sequence). After removal of 4 bases from V and 5 bases from J, the junction contained 9 bases not matched to a gene. The CDR3 nucleotides read TGTGCCAGCAGCTCGGACAGGGGTCCCCCTAACGAGCAGTACTTC. It is translated as CASSSDRGPPNEQYF.

This clone was detected only a few times. The chain is built from TRBV7-9 and TRBJ1-4; 8 bases fit TRBD1. V lost 1 base to trimming and J lost 7 bases; unmatched junction nucleotides: 2. There are 14 residues in the CDR3. Germline assignment: CDR1 SEHNR and CDR2 FQNEAQ (reference sequence). Here the CDR3 DNA reads TGTGCCAGCAGCTTAGGGACAGGGCGTGAAAAACTGTTTTTT. Translated: CASSLGTGREKLFF.

In DNA, the CDR3 is TGTGCCAGCAGTCCACCGGGACAGGGGTTGGGTCAGCCCCAGCATTTT. Translation: CASSPPGQGLGQPQHF. The gene calls are TRBV6-2 or TRBV6-3 and TRBJ1-5, with 10 bases identical to TRBD1. The length of the CDR3 is 16 residues. Trimming at V came to 5 bases and at J to 6 bases, leaving 10 bases not matched to a gene. CDR1 and CDR2 (germline): MNHEY, SVGEGT.

The V call is TRBV2, the J call TRBJ1-4, with 10 positions matching TRBD1. Germline-derived CDR1 and CDR2 are SNHLY and FYNNEI. Trimming removed 5 bases from V and 8 bases from J; junction bases left unmatched: 14. The CDR3 sequence is 17 residues long. Here the CDR3 reads CASSTRDRGWFYEKLFF. CDR3 sequence (DNA): TGTGCCAGCAGTACCCGGGACAGGGGTTGGTTTTACGAAAAACTGTTTTTT.

DNA of the CDR3: TGTGCCTGGAGTGTGGACACCTTGAACACTGAAGCTTTCTTT. It codes for CAWSVDTLNTEAFF. The rearrangement uses TRBV30 and TRBJ1-1; a possible D gene is TRBD1 (5 bases). Trimming took 0 bases from V and 0 from J, leaving 8 bases between them. Looked up from germline, CDR1 is GTSNPN and CDR2 is SVGIG (reference sequence). CDR3 size: 14 residues.

The chain joins TRBV7-9 to TRBJ2-1, with a possible D match to TRBD2 (5 bases). Trimming pared 5 bases from V and 6 bases from J, leaving 17 bases between. CDR1 SEHNR and CDR2 FQNEAQ come from the germline V gene (reference sequence). The CDR3 totals 15 residues. CDR3 coding DNA: TGTGCCAGCAGCCCCCATACGGGCCGGGGCAATGAGCAGTTCTTC. Encoded protein: CASSPHTGRGNEQFF.

The chain couples TRBV11-1 to TRBJ2-4; 8 bases fit TRBD2. The CDR3 consists of 13 residues. V dropped 5 bases and J dropped 9; count of bases not matched to a gene: 6. The germline V gene encodes CDR1 SGHAT and CDR2 FQDESV (reference sequence). The CDR3 DNA is TGTGCCAGCAGCCCCGGGGGGGGAGGCATTCAGTACTTC. This translates into CASSPGGGGIQYF. Together with reference TRBV11-1 and TRBJ2-4, the CDR3 gives the full variable domain: EAEVAQSPRYKITEKSQAVAFWCDPISGHATLYWYRQILGQGPELLVQFQDESVVDDSQLPKDRFSAERLKGVDSTLKIQPAELGDSAMYLCASSPGGGGIQYFGAGTRLSVL.

The chain recombines TRBV9 with TRBJ1-2; TRBD1 aligns across 11 bases. The V gene's germline CDR1 is SGDLS and CDR2 YYNGEE. The CDR3 runs 13 residues. The trim removed 0 bases at V and 8 bases at J, leaving 0 bases unmatched. CDR3 coding DNA: TGTGCCAGCAGCGTAGGGACAGGGGGCGGCTACACCTTC. Amino acids: CASSVGTGGGYTF.

The rearrangement uses TRBV27 and TRBJ2-7; 7 nucleotides match TRBD1. Per the germline V gene, CDR1 is MNHEY and CDR2 is SMNVEV (reference sequence). J was trimmed by 2 bases and V by 2 bases; bases with no gene match: 6. This CDR3 comprises 15 residues. CDR3 sequence reads: CASSLIGDRPYEQYF. As DNA, the CDR3 is TGTGCCAGCAGTTTAATCGGGGACAGACCCTACGAGCAGTACTTC.

The chain uses TRBV19 and TRBJ1-5; D might be TRBD1 (6 bases). With 2 bases removed from V and 3 bases from J, the gap between germline ends came to 14 bases. The CDR3 is made up of 16 amino acids. CDR1 and CDR2 (germline): LNHDA, SQIVND (reference sequence). The CDR3 DNA sequence: TGTGCCAGTAGTATACAGACAGGAACCTACAATCAGCCCCAGCATTTT. It yields the protein CASSIQTGTYNQPQHF.

The chain is built from TRBV10-3 and TRBJ2-7; TRBD1 matches at 9 bases. The CDR3 contains 15 residues. Losses at the gene ends were 6 bases for V and 7 bases for J; bases not matched to a gene: 13. Germline lookup yields CDR1 ENHRY and CDR2 SYGVKD. The CDR3 region has the DNA TGTGCCATCAGAGAAGCACCGGGACAGGGCTTGGAGCAGTACTTC. Amino acid sequence: CAIREAPGQGLEQYF.

This rearrangement joins TRBV19 to TRBJ1-5, with a weak D call TRBD1 (6 bases). The CDR3 has 17 amino acids. Trimming stripped 3 bases from V and 0 bases from J, with 15 bases between. Per the germline V gene, CDR1 is LNHDA and CDR2 is SQIVND (reference sequence). The DNA for the CDR3 is TGTGCCAGTAGTATCCGCAGGGGAGGGCTTAGCAATCAGCCCCAGCATTTT. Its protein is CASSIRRGGLSNQPQHF.

V usage is TRBV30 and J usage is TRBJ1-1, with a weak D call TRBD1 (5 bases). CDR1 and CDR2 from the germline V gene are GTSNPN and SVGIG (reference sequence). The ends were cut back, 0 bases at V and 6 bases at J, with 8 bases in the middle. CDR3 size: 12 residues. CDR3: CAWSVWGSEAFF. CDR3 sequence (DNA): TGTGCCTGGAGTGTATGGGGCTCTGAAGCTTTCTTT. Using reference TRBV30 and TRBJ1-1 for the parts outside the CDR3, the full variable domain is SQTIHQWPATLVQPVGSPLSLECTVEGTSNPNLYWYRQAAGRGLQLLFYSVGIGQISSEVPQNLSASRPQDRQFILSSKKLLLSDSGFYLCAWSVWGSEAFFGQGTRLTVV.

The chain links TRBV3-1 (or the pseudogene TRBV3-2) to TRBJ2-3, with D possibly matching TRBD2 (5 bases). The CDR3 is 12 residues long. Deletions cut 4 bases from V and 12 bases from J, with 14 bases between. In germline, CDR1 is LGHDT, CDR2 YNNKEL (reference sequence). In nucleotides, the CDR3 is TGTGCCAGCAGCCCCGGAGGAGGAAGTCAGTATTTT. Translating it yields CASSPGGGSQYF.

The CDR3 is CASSTTSPYEQFF. CDR3 bases: TGTGCCAGCAGCACGACTAGCCCCTATGAGCAGTTCTTC. This chain links TRBV28 with TRBJ2-1; 7 bases match TRBD2. Germline V gene data show CDR1 as MDHEN and CDR2 as SYDVKM. CDR3 length: 13 amino acids. Trimming at V came to 6 bases and at J to 8 bases, leaving 7 bases not matched to a gene.

V and J are TRBV5-1 and TRBJ2-1; the D gene is possibly TRBD2 (7 bases). V shed 4 bases and J shed 5 bases, with 10 bases lying between them. Germline V lookup: CDR1 SGHRS, CDR2 YFSETQ. CDR3 length equals 13 residues. DNA for the CDR3: TGCGCCAGCAGCCGGGGGGCCGACAATGAGCAGTTCTTC. Protein: CASSRGADNEQFF.

The chain recombines TRBV10-3 with TRBJ2-7; TRBD2 is a possible D gene (7 bases). Deletions cut 4 bases from V and 2 bases from J, with 9 bases between. This CDR3 comprises 13 residues. Germline loops: CDR1 ENHRY, CDR2 SYGVKD. CDR3 sequence: CAISGGGAYEQYF. Written as DNA, the CDR3 is TGTGCCATCAGTGGAGGGGGGGCCTACGAGCAGTACTTC.